This entry lists 18 T cell receptor beta chains sequenced from one sample in a study of T-cell memory formation after mild COVID-19. TCRdb reanalysed the 5' RACE reads using MiXCR and keeps one entry per CDR3 protein. In the table there are around 300,000 distinct CDR3 sequences, around 15% of which are singletons. Input material: PBMCs or a T cell subset sorted from them (not recorded which). These receptors came from a young man who had mild COVID-19 (a few samples of this study predate the infection). Cell type and time point are not known.

This clonotype came up a few times. This sequence joins TRBV5-1 and TRBJ1-4, with 9 bases matching TRBD1. The germline V gene encodes CDR1 SGHRS and CDR2 YFSETQ. This CDR3 spans 14 amino acids. V was clipped by 4 bases and J by 7 bases; unmatched bases: 5. The CDR3 sequence is CASSRTGVGEKLFF. The DNA of the CDR3 is TGCGCCAGCAGCAGGACAGGGGTCGGTGAAAAACTGTTTTTT.

The chain links TRBV20-1 to TRBJ2-1; 7 bases map to TRBD2. V shed 6 bases and J 2 bases; nucleotides not matched to a gene: 13. This CDR3 has 16 amino acids. CDR1 is DFQATT and CDR2 is SNEGSKA in the germline V gene (reference sequence). The CDR3 DNA sequence: TGCAGTGCCGGACACCTTCTAGCGGTCCCCTACAATGAGCAGTTCTTC. This encodes CSAGHLLAVPYNEQFF.

The J gene is TRBJ2-3, the V gene TRBV7-2; D is unresolved. The CDR3 is 9 residues long. The ends were cut back, 8 bases at V and 12 bases at J, with 9 bases in the middle. The germline V gene encodes CDR1 SGHTA and CDR2 FQGNSA. The CDR3 spells CASGAAQYF. The CDR3 region has the DNA TGTGCCAGCGGAGCTGCACAGTATTTT.

This clonotype was detected many times. The chain joins TRBV5-1 to TRBJ2-1; D gene uncertain. V dropped 0 bases and J dropped 10 bases, with 11 bases sitting between them. CDR1 and CDR2 (germline): SGHRS, YFSETQ. CDR3 size: 13 residues. The CDR3 loop is CASSLGASWEQFF. CDR3 DNA: TGCGCCAGCAGCTTGGGGGCGTCTTGGGAGCAGTTCTTC.

The rearrangement links TRBV5-1 to TRBJ2-7; 8 bases are shared with TRBD2. Germline loops: CDR1 SGHRS, CDR2 YFSETQ. V was pared by 1 base and J by 6 bases, with 12 bases of the junction left unmatched. The CDR3 spans 16 residues. The CDR3 here is CASSLYPAGVPREQYF. The CDR3 DNA is TGCGCCAGCAGCTTGTATCCAGCGGGGGTCCCTCGCGAGCAGTACTTC.

The V gene is TRBV20-1, the J gene TRBJ2-5, with a weak D call TRBD2 (7 bases). From germline, CDR1 is DFQATT and CDR2 SNEGSKA (reference sequence). The ends were cut back, 5 bases at V and 4 bases at J, with 17 bases in the middle. This CDR3 contains 14 residues. CDR3: CSAVRPGGGETQYF. For the CDR3, the DNA is TGCAGTGCTGTCCGACCGGGGGGCGGAGAGACCCAGTACTTC.

This clonotype was seen a few times. The chain employs TRBV6-2 or TRBV6-3 and TRBJ1-1; possibly TRBD1 for D (5 bases). Deletions cut 6 bases from V and 1 base from J, with 15 bases between. Germline CDR1 and CDR2: MNHEY and SVGEGT. This CDR3 is 15 amino acids long. This CDR3 is CASSPWGRGNTEAFF. CDR3 DNA sequence: TGTGCCAGCAGCCCCTGGGGACGGGGGAACACTGAAGCTTTCTTT.

The J gene is TRBJ1-1, the V gene TRBV29-1, with D tentatively TRBD1 (6 bases). Germline CDR1 is SQVTM and CDR2 is ANQGSEA. The V and J ends lost 4 bases and 0 bases respectively, with 12 bases between them. This CDR3 has 14 amino acids. CDR3 loop: CSVVRGGVNTEAFF. DNA for the CDR3: TGCAGCGTTGTAAGAGGGGGGGTGAACACTGAAGCTTTCTTT. The whole variable domain, remainder taken from reference TRBV29-1 and TRBJ1-1, is SAVISQKPSRDICQRGTSLTIQCQVDSQVTMMFWYRQQPGQSLTLIATANQGSEATYESGFVIDKFPISRPNLTFSTLTVSNMSPEDSSIYLCSVVRGGVNTEAFFGQGTRLTVV.

This clonotype was detected ten times or more. This rearrangement joins TRBV5-6 to TRBJ1-1; the D is unclear. Germline V lookup: CDR1 SGHDT, CDR2 YYEEEE. This CDR3 region has 14 residues. Trimming stripped 4 bases from V and 1 base from J, with 11 bases between. The CDR3 coding sequence is TGTGCCAGCAGCCCCGACTTATCGAACACTGAAGCTTTCTTT. The encoded protein is CASSPDLSNTEAFF.

The chain employs TRBV4-3 and TRBJ2-1, with 11 bases that match TRBD2. This CDR3 has 15 amino acids. The germline CDR1 and CDR2 sequences are LGHNA and YSLEER. The V segment lost 4 bases and the J segment 6 bases; nucleotides outside the gene matches: 5. In nucleotides, the CDR3 is TGCGCCAGCAGCCGGATTAGCGGGGGGGCCAATGAGCAGTTCTTC. This codes for CASSRISGGANEQFF.

Comments on this clonotype: A read error may explain this, as a much larger clone is one base away. The rearrangement uses TRBV5-1 and TRBJ2-1; D is ambiguous. The CDR3 has 13 residues. Germline CDR1 and CDR2: SGHRS and YFSETQ. CDR3: CASNLDGVDEQFF. CDR3 DNA: TGCGCCAGCAACTTGGACGGAGTGGATGAGCAGTTCTTC.

A few counts support this clonotype. The chain employs TRBV7-9 and TRBJ2-1; perhaps TRBD2 as D (5 bases). The V gene's germline CDR1 is SEHNR and CDR2 FQNEAQ (reference sequence). The CDR3 covers 15 residues. V was clipped by 3 bases and J by 2 bases, with 11 bases between them. CDR3 sequence: CASSLTSSAYNEQFF. DNA for the CDR3: TGTGCCAGCAGCTTGACGAGTAGCGCCTACAATGAGCAGTTCTTC.

The chain combines TRBV27 with TRBJ2-5, with a weak D call TRBD2 (6 bases). CDR1 and CDR2 (germline): MNHEY, SMNVEV (reference sequence). The CDR3 is 14 residues long. V shed 3 bases and J shed 5 bases, with 13 bases lying between them. CDR3 in DNA: TGTGCCAGCAGTTTTACCGGGAGTAGGGAGACCCAGTACTTC. Translation: CASSFTGSRETQYF.

This clonotype showed up just a few times. The rearrangement joins TRBV15 to TRBJ2-7; D is unclear. V was pared by 0 bases and J by 1 base, with 7 bases between. CDR3 length: 14 amino acids. The V gene's germline CDR1 is LNHNV and CDR2 YYDKDF (reference sequence). The CDR3 region is CATSRDAQSYEQYF. The DNA of the CDR3 is TGTGCCACCAGCAGAGATGCACAGTCCTACGAGCAGTACTTC.

This rearrangement joins TRBV28 to TRBJ2-2; 7 bases are shared with TRBD2. This CDR3 comprises 14 residues. V lost 8 bases to trimming and J lost 6 bases; unmatched junction nucleotides: 9. CDR1 MDHEN and CDR2 SYDVKM come from the germline V gene. The CDR3 DNA is TGTGCCAGCTTTGCTACGGGGGGAGCCGGGGAGCTGTTTTTT. As protein: CASFATGGAGELFF.

This clonotype was recorded a few times. J is TRBJ2-1 and V is TRBV5-4; no clear D. CDR1 SGHNT and CDR2 YYREEE come from the germline V gene (reference sequence). This CDR3 comprises 12 residues. V was pared by 2 bases and J by 6 bases, with 6 bases between. The chain's CDR3 is CASSFNSNEQFF. The CDR3, as DNA: TGTGCCAGCAGCTTCAACAGCAATGAGCAGTTCTTC.

The chain employs TRBV30 and TRBJ1-2, with D possibly matching TRBD1 (5 bases). CDR3 length: 13 amino acids. V dropped 5 bases and J dropped 4 bases, with 14 bases sitting between them. Germline CDR1 GTSNPN, CDR2 SVGIG (reference sequence). The DNA for the CDR3 is TGTGCCTGGGGGCCCGCTGGGGGCTATGGCTACACCTTC. Its translation is CAWGPAGGYGYTF.

J is TRBJ1-1 and V is TRBV12-3 or TRBV12-4; D may be TRBD1 (5 bases). V lost 6 bases and J 1 base, leaving 12 bases between the germline ends. The CDR3 has 14 residues. In DNA, the CDR3 is TGTGCCAGCAGACGATCACAGGCGAACACTGAAGCTTTCTTT. This translates into CASRRSQANTEAFF.